This entry is about one T cell receptor beta chain. This clone was observed a few times. Its antigen remains unidentified. No quality values exist for individual bases; no much larger clone is one base distant. TCR beta CDR3 regions were sequenced from DNA using the immunoSEQ Assay. From the authors' description of their analysis: To compute T cell density, TCR beta template counts were normalized to usable DNA, which was estimated by amplifying housekeeping genes. The preseqR package was used to estimate richness by extrapolating to 400,000 templates for PBMC samples and to 120,000 templates for tissue samples. Clonality was taken to be one minus Pielou's evenness. Differential abundance testing on productive amino-acid clonotypes, with a minimum total count of 5 and an alpha of 0.1, was used to identify tissue-enriched TCRs. The Jaccard Index and the Morisita Overlap Index were used to measure how much the repertoires overlapped between compartments. GLIPH grouped TCR beta CDR3s together with public tetramer-defined viral CDR3s, and a viral motif had to include at least three viral sequences and show V-gene enrichment. TCRdb obtained this table from immuneACCESS and retained in-frame rearrangements with V and J assigned. These tables miss some clones; where compared with another copy, unresolved V genes account for less than half of the shortfall, and the remainder is unexplained. V and J calls and clone size come straight from that table; D and trimming were deduced from the DNA. This sample has roughly 20,000 clones in its table, and less than 90% of those were observed once. The top ten hold more than 10% of the sample.

At diagnosis, peripheral blood, uninvolved tumor-adjacent lung and tumor were collected and stored as a combination of fresh-frozen and FFPE material. Blood samples were analyzed as peripheral blood mononuclear cells for TCR repertoire profiling. The data are from a study of T cells in localized non-small cell lung cancer (dated by TCRdb to the early 2020s). In the study overall: The study analyzed T cell repertoires of 200 to 300 early-stage NSCLC patients, comparing tumors and uninvolved tumor-adjacent lungs. All 220 or so NSCLC patients in the cohort were treatment-naive and had localized lung tumors that were resected. NSCLC patients had a mean age of roughly 69 years, and fewer than 150 were male and 107 female.

Results and caveats for the whole study, not just this receptor: Longer overall survival was associated with higher T cell density in blood, whereas shorter survival was associated with higher clonality in adjacent lung. Of the top 100 tumor clones, a median of 57 were detected in paired uninvolved adjacent lung; under 35 were also among that lung's top 100. The highest T cell clonality was observed in uninvolved tumor-adjacent lung, where clonality exceeded that of tumor, suggesting that antigenic responses were more focused in uninvolved tumor-adjacent lung. Because the study design was exploratory, TCR variables were selected using unadjusted p-values without false-discovery rate correction. Because multi-region tumor sequencing was not performed, intratumor heterogeneity could not be ruled out.

Its CDR3 holds 16 amino acids, cysteine through phenylalanine. Kept here is only the CDR3 DNA, which spans 48 bases and is read in frame from base 1. CDR1 and CDR2 are read off the germline V gene (reference sequence) as GTSNPN and SVGIG. V lost 0 bases and J lost 0 bases; the stretch between them is 12 bases long. The sequence is built from TRBV30 and TRBJ1-5, with the D gene not clear enough to name. Material: peripheral blood, obtained before any cancer treatment. The TCR sequence derives from a male donor aged 60 or older with stage I lung adenocarcinoma. The bases are TGTGCCTGGAGTGTTGGAAGCAGCCTTAGCAATCAGCCCCAGCATTTT. Translated, it gives CAWSVGSSLSNQPQHF. Where the CDR3 stops, the reference TRBV30 and TRBJ1-5 genes take over; the full variable domain is SQTIHQWPATLVQPVGSPLSLECTVEGTSNPNLYWYRQAAGRGLQLLFYSVGIGQISSEVPQNLSASRPQDRQFILSSKKLLLSDSGFYLCAWSVGSSLSNQPQHFGDGTRLSIL.